These 4 T cell receptor beta chains were sequenced from one sample in a study of PD-1 blockade in classical Hodgkin lymphoma. Time point reported: newly diagnosed, previously untreated cHL patient sample. Magnetic negative selection was used to purify CD4+ T cells from thawed PBMCs. Some clones are missing from TCRdb's copy, which holds only in-frame ones; the method was immunoSEQ multiplex PCR. The sample has under 40,000 clones; about 87% are singletons. Sequenced input: CD4+ T cells from blood. Receptor source: a human donor with classical Hodgkin lymphoma.

V is TRBV12-5 and J is TRBJ1-1; 7 positions match TRBD1. Per germline, CDR1 LGHNT and CDR2 FRNRAP. This CDR3 spans 12 amino acids. Losses at the gene ends were 5 bases for V and 10 bases for J; bases not matched to a gene: 7. The CDR3 is CASGPGQAGAFF. The CDR3 DNA follows: TGTGCTAGTGGTCCAGGACAGGCTGGAGCTTTCTTT.

The chain joins TRBV10-3 to TRBJ2-6; D is tentatively TRBD1 or TRBD2 (7 bases each). CDR3 length: 18 amino acids. V lost 7 bases to trimming and J lost 1 base, with 20 bases between them. The germline V gene has CDR1 ENHRY and CDR2 SYGVKD. CDR3 DNA: TGTGCCATCACCAGGGGGGGTTCACAGGGTTCTGGGGCCAACGTCCTGACTTTC. It yields the protein CAITRGGSQGSGANVLTF.

The CDR3 coding sequence is TGCAGCGTCAGGCCGGGGAACACTGAAGCTTTCTTT. Its translation: CSVRPGNTEAFF. The chain combines TRBV29-1 with TRBJ1-1; D not resolved. CDR1 is SQVTM and CDR2 is ANQGSEA in the germline V gene. Trimming shortened V by 6 bases and J by 1 base, and 9 bases separated the two germline ends. CDR3 size: 12 residues.

The chain joins TRBV6-1 to TRBJ1-1; D gene unclear. This CDR3 is 13 amino acids long. Germline-derived CDR1 and CDR2 are MNHNS and SASEGT. V lost 4 bases to trimming and J lost 1 base, with 7 bases between them. The CDR3 here is CASSGNKNTEAFF. In DNA form, the CDR3 reads TGTGCCAGCAGTGGGAACAAGAACACTGAAGCTTTCTTT.